One sample yielded the 32 T cell receptor beta chains listed below, sequenced in a study of cytomegalovirus exposure and HLA in healthy donors. 13 Jbeta primers and 60 Vbeta primers were used for the PCR. Profiling relied on immunoSEQ multiplex PCR, and the TCRdb table lists in-frame clones only, not all of them. The sample has 70,000 to 95,000 clones, 80% seen once. Sequencing was performed on PBMCs. These receptors were taken from a man younger than 30 in good health and CMV-seronegative.

The rearrangement joins TRBV18 to TRBJ2-7; 11 bases map to TRBD1. Trimming cost V 3 bases and J 4 bases; bases outside gene matches: 8. The CDR3 has 16 residues. The germline CDR1 and CDR2 sequences are KGHSH and LQKENI. CDR3 nucleotides: TGTGCCAGCTCACCCACTAGGACAGGGGGCTCTTACGAGCAGTACTTC. Amino acids: CASSPTRTGGSYEQYF.

The chain combines TRBV2 with TRBJ2-4, with 10 positions matching TRBD2. Looked up from germline, CDR1 is SNHLY and CDR2 is FYNNEI. J lost 9 bases, V lost 7 bases, and 9 bases had no gene match. This CDR3 has 14 residues. The CDR3 reads CASKGGAGGTIQYF. CDR3 DNA sequence: TGTGCCAGCAAGGGGGGAGCGGGGGGGACCATTCAGTACTTC.

This clone was found a few times. The chain carries TRBV2 and TRBJ2-3; perhaps TRBD1 as D (6 bases). This CDR3 is built from 16 residues. Germline V gene data show CDR1 as SNHLY and CDR2 as FYNNEI. V gave up 0 bases and J gave up 2 bases, with 12 bases separating them. The CDR3 loop reads CASSEARGIITDTQYF. The DNA of the CDR3 is TGTGCCAGCAGTGAAGCGAGGGGGATTATCACAGATACGCAGTATTTT.

CDR3 DNA: TGTGCCAGCAGCGTACAGAGGGACACTGAAGCTTTCTTT. Translation gives CASSVQRDTEAFF. V gene TRBV9 combines with J gene TRBJ1-1; D not resolved. Germline assignment: CDR1 SGDLS and CDR2 YYNGEE. CDR3 size: 13 residues. Trimming left V 1 base short and J 3 bases short, with 7 bases between.

This clone came up a few times. The rearrangement links TRBV10-3 to TRBJ1-6; D gene ambiguous. In germline, CDR1 is ENHRY, CDR2 SYGVKD. The CDR3 runs 16 residues. Trimming pared 4 bases from V and 8 bases from J, leaving 18 bases between. The CDR3: CAISAGDRAPDSPLHF. The CDR3 nucleotides read TGTGCCATCAGTGCCGGGGATAGGGCACCGGATTCACCCCTCCACTTT.

The rearrangement uses TRBV30 and TRBJ1-2, with a weak D call TRBD1 (5 bases). The CDR3 is made up of 12 amino acids. Trimming cost V 1 base and J 8 bases, with 11 bases left between them. Germline assignment: CDR1 GTSNPN and CDR2 SVGIG (reference sequence). Written as DNA, the CDR3 is TGTGCCTGGAGTGGTTCAGGGTACGGCTACACCTTC. The encoded protein is CAWSGSGYGYTF.

This clone was detected only once. The rearrangement joins TRBV19 to TRBJ2-4; 7 bases are shared with TRBD1. CDR1 LNHDA and CDR2 SQIVND come from the germline V gene (reference sequence). The CDR3 spans 20 residues. The junction had 16 bases not matched to a gene; V was cut back by 2 bases and J by 0 bases. In DNA, the CDR3 is TGTGCCAGTAGTATAACACACAGGGGCCGGAACCCCCTAGCCAAAAACATTCAGTACTTC. Its translation is CASSITHRGRNPLAKNIQYF. The variable domain in full, completed from reference TRBV19 and TRBJ2-4, reads DGGITQSPKYLFRKEGQNVTLSCEQNLNHDAMYWYRQDPGQGLRLIYYSQIVNDFQKGDIAEGYSVSREKKESFPLTVTSAQKNPTAFYLCASSITHRGRNPLAKNIQYFGAGTRLSVL.

The chain couples TRBV5-1 to TRBJ2-6; 9 bases line up with TRBD1. Trimming cost V 0 bases and J 2 bases; bases outside gene matches: 12. This CDR3 is 20 amino acids long. Germline V gene sequence: CDR1 SGHRS, CDR2 YFSETQ. CDR3 sequence (DNA): TGCGCCAGCAGCTTGGTGGGTACAGGGGGCGTGAATACTGGGGCCAACGTCCTGACTTTC. Translation: CASSLVGTGGVNTGANVLTF. The whole variable domain, filled in from reference TRBV5-1 and TRBJ2-6, reads KAGVTQTPRYLIKTRGQQVTLSCSPISGHRSVSWYQQTPGQGLQFLFEYFSETQRNKGNFPGRFSGRQFSNSRSEMNVSTLELGDSALYLCASSLVGTGGVNTGANVLTFGAGSRLTVL.

The gene calls are TRBV28 and TRBJ1-5; D might be TRBD1 (6 bases). This CDR3 has 15 residues. The germline V gene encodes CDR1 MDHEN and CDR2 SYDVKM. Trimming cost V 2 bases and J 5 bases, with 13 bases left between them. CDR3 region: CASSLAGTYHQPQHF. The CDR3 coding sequence is TGTGCCAGCAGTTTAGCCGGGACATACCATCAGCCCCAGCATTTT.

The J gene is TRBJ1-2, the V gene TRBV4-1; D is perhaps TRBD1 (6 bases). CDR1 and CDR2 from the germline V gene are MGHRA and YSYEKL. The CDR3 runs 13 residues. Trimming stripped 0 bases from V and 4 bases from J, with 6 bases between. The CDR3 DNA reads as TGCGCCAGCAGCCAAGAGGGGGCCTATGGCTACACCTTC. Translating gives CASSQEGAYGYTF.

V is TRBV5-5 and J is TRBJ1-3; no clear D. Trimming stripped 4 bases from V and 0 bases from J, with 14 bases between. This CDR3 has 16 amino acids. Germline V lookup: CDR1 SGHKS, CDR2 YYEKEE (reference sequence). The CDR3: CASSLRRPSSGNTIYF. The DNA of the CDR3 is TGTGCCAGCAGCCTCCGGCGGCCGAGCTCTGGAAACACCATATATTTT.

This sequence joins TRBV9 and TRBJ1-3, with D possibly matching TRBD1 (6 bases). V was trimmed by 4 bases and J by 3 bases, leaving 11 bases between them. Germline V gene sequence: CDR1 SGDLS, CDR2 YYNGEE. CDR3 length equals 14 residues. CDR3 bases: TGTGCCAGCAGCAAACAGGGATTTGGAAACACCATATATTTT. Translation: CASSKQGFGNTIYF.

This rearrangement joins TRBV5-1 to TRBJ2-5; TRBD2 matches 9 bases. Trimming at V came to 4 bases and at J to 1 base, leaving 8 bases not matched to a gene. This CDR3 is built from 16 residues. Germline CDR1 is SGHRS and CDR2 is YFSETQ. The CDR3: CASSLLPGLAQETQYF. The CDR3 nucleotides read TGCGCCAGCAGCCTCCTTCCGGGACTAGCCCAAGAGACCCAGTACTTC.

CDR3 amino acids: CSVEVLFGLNTEAFF. CDR3 bases: TGCAGCGTTGAAGTACTGTTTGGGCTGAACACTGAAGCTTTCTTT. The chain carries TRBV29-1 and TRBJ1-1; the D is unclear. V lost 1 base and J 0 bases, leaving 12 bases between the germline ends. CDR1 and CDR2 from the germline V gene are SQVTM and ANQGSEA. The CDR3 consists of 15 residues.

This clone was detected once. This chain connects TRBV14 to TRBJ2-2, with D possibly TRBD1 on 7 matching bases. The length of the CDR3 is 15 residues. The germline V gene has CDR1 SGHDN and CDR2 FVKESK. With 2 bases removed from V and 4 bases from J, the gap between germline ends came to 11 bases. CDR3 DNA sequence: TGTGCCAGCAGCCAAAACCAGGGGGGCACCGGGGAGCTGTTTTTT. Amino acids: CASSQNQGGTGELFF.

The chain couples TRBV11-2 to TRBJ1-3; TRBD1 agrees at 8 bases. The CDR3 runs to 18 residues. J gave up 2 bases and V 5 bases, and 14 bases lay outside the gene matches. CDR1 SGHAT and CDR2 FQNNGV come from the germline V gene. CDR3 DNA sequence: TGTGCCAGCAGCGTCTCCCCTTATCTGGACAGGGCTGGAAACACCATATATTTT. Translated, it gives CASSVSPYLDRAGNTIYF.

The CDR3 is CASRAGQATYEQYF. DNA of the CDR3: TGTGCCAGCAGGGCAGGACAGGCTACCTACGAGCAGTACTTC. The chain carries TRBV6-5 and TRBJ2-7; TRBD1 matches 7 bases. The V segment lost 6 bases and the J segment 2 bases; nucleotides outside the gene matches: 7. CDR1 MNHEY and CDR2 SVGAGI come from the germline V gene. CDR3 length equals 14 residues.

The J gene is TRBJ1-2, the V gene TRBV7-9; D not resolved. V was shortened by 5 bases and J by 8 bases, with 9 bases between the two germline ends. Germline CDR1 is SEHNR and CDR2 is FQNEAQ (reference sequence). The length of the CDR3 is 11 residues. Written as DNA, the CDR3 is TGTGCCAGCAGCCCCGGTCGCGGCTACACCTTC. This translates into CASSPGRGYTF.

This clone has only a few counts. This sequence joins TRBV7-9 and TRBJ2-5, with 8 bases matching TRBD1. The V gene's germline CDR1 is SEHNR and CDR2 FQNEAQ (reference sequence). Trimming at V came to 1 base and at J to 5 bases, leaving 9 bases not matched to a gene. CDR3 length: 16 residues. The DNA of the CDR3 is TGTGCCAGCAGCTTAGAAGCAGGGGGCTTTGGGGAGACCCAGTACTTC. Translation: CASSLEAGGFGETQYF. The full variable domain, with the rest looked up from reference TRBV7-9 and TRBJ2-5, is DTGVSQNPRHKITKRGQNVTFRCDPISEHNRLYWYRQTLGQGPEFLTYFQNEAQLEKSRLLSDRFSAERPKGSFSTLEIQRTEQGDSAMYLCASSLEAGGFGETQYFGPGTRLLVL.

This clone has only a few counts. The CDR3 DNA follows: TGTGCCAGCTCACCACGCACGGGAGGCCATGAGCAGTTCTTC. The encoded protein is CASSPRTGGHEQFF. V gene TRBV18 combines with J gene TRBJ2-1, with 7 bases lining up with TRBD2. The ends lost 1 base at V and 8 bases at J; junction bases unmatched: 5. Germline values: CDR1 KGHSH, CDR2 LQKENI. The CDR3 sequence is 14 residues long.

The V and J genes are TRBV10-3 and TRBJ2-1; D might be TRBD2 (5 bases). The CDR3 length is 13 residues. Trimming removed 7 bases at V and 6 bases at J, with 13 bases between. Germline lookup yields CDR1 ENHRY and CDR2 SYGVKD. The CDR3 DNA follows: TGTGCCATCAAAGGTCCTGGGAGCAATGAGCAGTTCTTC. Amino acids: CAIKGPGSNEQFF.

V is TRBV5-1 and J is TRBJ2-1; TRBD2 aligns across 10 bases. The CDR3 runs 12 residues. J lost 15 bases, V lost 4 bases, and 7 bases had no gene match. CDR1 is SGHRS and CDR2 is YFSETQ in the germline V gene. The CDR3 loop is CASSPVSGGLFF. CDR3 coding DNA: TGCGCCAGCAGCCCGGTTAGCGGGGGGTTGTTCTTC.

The chain joins TRBV29-1 to TRBJ1-1; D perhaps matches TRBD1 (6 bases). There are 13 residues in the CDR3. Germline V lookup: CDR1 SQVTM, CDR2 ANQGSEA. V was cut by 7 bases and J by 0 bases, with 12 bases left in between. For the CDR3, the DNA is TGCAGCGCCCAGGACAGACTGAACACTGAAGCTTTCTTT. It encodes CSAQDRLNTEAFF.

V gene TRBV6-5 combines with J gene TRBJ2-1, with TRBD2 matching over 8 bases. With 6 bases clipped from V and 5 bases from J, the junction kept 9 bases outside the gene matches. In germline, CDR1 is MNHEY, CDR2 SVGAGI. This CDR3 has 15 amino acids. As DNA, the CDR3 is TGTGCCAGCAGGCAAACTAGCGGTGCCCACAATGAGCAGTTCTTC. This translates into CASRQTSGAHNEQFF.

The chain links TRBV28 to TRBJ1-5; 8 positions agree with TRBD1. Losses at the gene ends were 3 bases for V and 5 bases for J; bases not matched to a gene: 3. Germline V gives CDR1 MDHEN, CDR2 SYDVKM. The CDR3 is 14 residues long. In DNA, the CDR3 is TGTGCCAGCAGTTTGCAACAGGGGGATCAGCCCCAGCATTTT. It is translated as CASSLQQGDQPQHF.

This clone turned up a few times. The chain combines TRBV4-1 with TRBJ2-3, with D perhaps TRBD2 (6 bases). This CDR3 is built from 15 residues. CDR1 is MGHRA and CDR2 is YSYEKL in the germline V gene. V was clipped by 1 base and J by 4 bases, with 12 bases between them. The CDR3 here is CASSQVQEGADTQYF. The CDR3 nucleotides read TGCGCCAGCAGCCAAGTTCAGGAGGGAGCAGATACGCAGTATTTT.

The V call is TRBV7-2, the J call TRBJ1-3; D is unclear. The CDR3 is 15 residues long. The germline V gene encodes CDR1 SGHTA and CDR2 FQGNSA. Trimming pared 2 bases from V and 1 base from J, leaving 9 bases between. CDR3: CASSLYSGSGNTIYF. DNA for the CDR3: TGTGCCAGCAGCTTATACTCAGGATCTGGAAACACCATATATTTT.

V gene TRBV29-1 combines with J gene TRBJ1-2; TRBD1 might be the D (6 bases). This CDR3 spans 14 amino acids. CDR1 SQVTM and CDR2 ANQGSEA come from the germline V gene. V was cut by 6 bases and J by 0 bases, with 14 bases left in between. This CDR3 is CSVPGTPSNYGYTF. In nucleotides, the CDR3 is TGCAGCGTCCCCGGGACACCTTCTAACTATGGCTACACCTTC. Filled out from reference TRBV29-1 and TRBJ1-2, the complete variable domain reads SAVISQKPSRDICQRGTSLTIQCQVDSQVTMMFWYRQQPGQSLTLIATANQGSEATYESGFVIDKFPISRPNLTFSTLTVSNMSPEDSSIYLCSVPGTPSNYGYTFGSGTRLTVV.

This clone was counted a single time. V usage is TRBV14 and J usage is TRBJ2-1; D gene unclear. The CDR3 is 13 residues long. CDR1 SGHDN and CDR2 FVKESK come from the germline V gene. Trimming took off 4 bases at V and 4 bases at J, with 8 bases between the two ends. In nucleotides, the CDR3 is TGTGCCAGCAGCCCACTCCAATACAATGAGCAGTTCTTC. Protein sequence: CASSPLQYNEQFF.

V and J are TRBV6-6 and TRBJ1-1; possibly TRBD1 for D (6 bases). This CDR3 has 14 amino acids. Per the germline V gene, CDR1 is MNHNY and CDR2 is SVGAGI (reference sequence). V was pared by 5 bases and J by 1 base, with 11 bases between. CDR3 protein: CASSAGAGNTEAFF. CDR3 coding DNA: TGTGCCAGCAGTGCGGGGGCAGGGAACACTGAAGCTTTCTTT.

A note on this clone: Other DNA sequences from this sample encode an identical CDR3 as well. DNA of the CDR3: TGTGCCAGCGAACAGGACGGTTCGGGTCAGCCCCAGCATTTT. Amino acid sequence: CASEQDGSGQPQHF. This chain links TRBV7-9 with TRBJ1-5, with D perhaps matching TRBD1 (5 bases). V shed 8 bases and J shed 6 bases, with 17 bases lying between them. From germline, CDR1 is SEHNR and CDR2 FQNEAQ (reference sequence). CDR3 length equals 14 residues.

The V gene is TRBV7-3, the J gene TRBJ1-1; D gene ambiguous. V shed 3 bases and J shed 3 bases, with 5 bases lying between them. Germline V gene lookup returns CDR1 SGHTA and CDR2 FQGTGA. This CDR3 contains 12 residues. CDR3 sequence: CASSFGYTEAFF. The CDR3 DNA is TGTGCCAGCAGCTTCGGTTACACTGAAGCTTTCTTT.